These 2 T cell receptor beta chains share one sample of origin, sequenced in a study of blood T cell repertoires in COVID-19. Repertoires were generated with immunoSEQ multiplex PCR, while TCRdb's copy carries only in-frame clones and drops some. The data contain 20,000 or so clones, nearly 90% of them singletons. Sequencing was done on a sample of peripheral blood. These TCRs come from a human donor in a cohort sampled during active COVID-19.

In DNA form, the CDR3 reads TGTGCCAGCAGCCTCGGACTAGCGGGATCATACGGGAGCTCCTACGAGCAGTACTTC. This translates into CASSLGLAGSYGSSYEQYF. The chain has TRBV7-8 and TRBJ2-7, with TRBD2 matching over 12 bases. Germline lookup yields CDR1 SGHVS and CDR2 FQNEAQ. This CDR3 comprises 19 residues. With V trimmed by 5 bases and J by 0 bases, 14 bases remained unmatched.

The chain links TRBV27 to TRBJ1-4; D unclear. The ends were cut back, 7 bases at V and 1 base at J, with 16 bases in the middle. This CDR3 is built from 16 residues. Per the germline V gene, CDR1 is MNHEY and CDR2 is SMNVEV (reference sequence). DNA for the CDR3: TGTGCCAGCAAATCCCATGAGAGCCTAACTAATGAAAAACTGTTTTTT. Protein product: CASKSHESLTNEKLFF.